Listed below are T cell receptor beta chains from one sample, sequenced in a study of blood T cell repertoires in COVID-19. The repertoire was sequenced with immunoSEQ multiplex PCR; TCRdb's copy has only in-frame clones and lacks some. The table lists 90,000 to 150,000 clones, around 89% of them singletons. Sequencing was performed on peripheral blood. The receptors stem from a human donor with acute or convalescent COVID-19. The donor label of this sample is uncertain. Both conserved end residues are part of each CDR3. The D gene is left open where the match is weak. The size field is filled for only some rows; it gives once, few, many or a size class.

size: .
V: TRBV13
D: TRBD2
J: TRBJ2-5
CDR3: CASSSQGLAGLETQYF
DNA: TGTGCCAGCAGCTCACAGGGACTAGCGGGACTGGAGACCCAGTACTTC

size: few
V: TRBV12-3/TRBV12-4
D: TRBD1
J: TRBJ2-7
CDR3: CASREGTGLEQYF
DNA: TGTGCCAGCAGGGAAGGGACAGGGCTTGAGCAGTACTTC

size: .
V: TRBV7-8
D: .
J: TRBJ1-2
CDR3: CASSLVEFGIKDYGYTF
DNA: TGTGCCAGCAGCTTAGTAGAATTCGGGATCAAAGACTATGGCTACACCTTC

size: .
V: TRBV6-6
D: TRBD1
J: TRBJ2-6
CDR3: CASSLGQGSSGANVLTF
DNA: TGTGCCAGCAGTCTGGGACAGGGGAGCTCTGGGGCCAACGTCCTGACTTTC

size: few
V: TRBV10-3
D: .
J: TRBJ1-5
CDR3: CAISASSIGQPQHF
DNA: TGTGCCATCAGTGCTTCCTCTATCGGTCAGCCCCAGCATTTT

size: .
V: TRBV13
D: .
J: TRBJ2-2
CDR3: CASSLANTGELFF
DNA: TGTGCCAGCAGCTTAGCTAACACCGGGGAGCTGTTTTTT

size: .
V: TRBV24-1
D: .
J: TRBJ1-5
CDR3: CATSSLEGQPQHF
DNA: TGTGCCACCAGTTCCCTAGAGGGTCAGCCCCAGCATTTT

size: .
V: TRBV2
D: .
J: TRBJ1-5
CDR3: CASSYGNQPQHF
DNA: TGTGCCAGCAGTTACGGGAATCAGCCCCAGCATTTT

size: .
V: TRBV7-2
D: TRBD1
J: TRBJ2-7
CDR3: CASRKGASYEQYF
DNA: TGTGCCAGCAGGAAGGGGGCAAGCTACGAGCAGTACTTC

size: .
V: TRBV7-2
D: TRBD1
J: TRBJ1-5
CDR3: CASSQGQGGRQPQHF
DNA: TGTGCCAGCAGCCAGGGACAGGGAGGCCGCCAGCCCCAGCATTTT

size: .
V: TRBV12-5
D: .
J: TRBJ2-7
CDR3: CASAVIYEQYF
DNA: TGTGCTAGTGCCGTAATATACGAGCAGTACTTC

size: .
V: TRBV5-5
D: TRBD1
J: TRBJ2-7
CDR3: CASSRPGQGVYEQYF
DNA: TGTGCCAGCAGCCGACCGGGACAGGGAGTCTACGAGCAGTACTTC

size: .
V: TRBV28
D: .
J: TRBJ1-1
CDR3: CASSLQGQTEAFF
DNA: TGTGCCAGCAGTTTACAAGGACAGACTGAAGCTTTCTTT

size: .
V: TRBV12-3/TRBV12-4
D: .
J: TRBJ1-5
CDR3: CASSFRDEGAQHF
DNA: TGTGCCAGCAGTTTCCGGGACGAGGGGGCCCAGCATTTT

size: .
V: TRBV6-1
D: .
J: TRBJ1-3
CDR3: CASSDRGVTGNTIYF
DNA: TGTGCCAGCAGTGACCGCGGGGTCACTGGAAACACCATATATTTT

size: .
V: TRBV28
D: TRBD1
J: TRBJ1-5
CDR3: CASSLRTGASNQPQHF
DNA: TGTGCCAGCAGTCTGAGGACAGGGGCTAGCAATCAGCCCCAGCATTTT

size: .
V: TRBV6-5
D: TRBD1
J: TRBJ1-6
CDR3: CASSREGQLNSPLHF
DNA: TGTGCCAGCAGTCGAGAGGGACAGCTCAATTCACCCCTCCACTTT

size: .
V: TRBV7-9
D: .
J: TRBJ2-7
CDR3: CASGEWGRYEQYF
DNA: TGTGCCAGCGGGGAATGGGGGCGGTACGAGCAGTACTTC

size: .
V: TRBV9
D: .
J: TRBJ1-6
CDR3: CASSVAGSSPLHF
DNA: TGTGCCAGCAGCGTAGCCGGGTCATCACCCCTCCACTTT

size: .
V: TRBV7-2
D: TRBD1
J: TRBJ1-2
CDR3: CASSQPQGANYGYTF
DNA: TGTGCCAGCAGCCAACCACAGGGGGCTAACTATGGCTACACCTTC

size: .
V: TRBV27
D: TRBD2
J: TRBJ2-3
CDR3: CASSLWGRADTQYF
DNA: TGTGCCAGCAGCCTCTGGGGGAGGGCCGATACGCAGTATTTT

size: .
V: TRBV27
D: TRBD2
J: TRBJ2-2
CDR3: CASSFGTSGRTGELFF
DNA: TGTGCCAGCAGTTTCGGGACTAGCGGGAGGACCGGGGAGCTGTTTTTT

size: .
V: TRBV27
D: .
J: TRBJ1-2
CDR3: CASSPTFGIPSLNYGYTF
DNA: TGTGCCAGCAGTCCCACTTTCGGGATTCCGTCTTTAAACTATGGCTACACCTTC

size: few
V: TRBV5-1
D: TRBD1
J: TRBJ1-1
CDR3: CASSWDRGAEAFF
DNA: TGCGCCAGCAGCTGGGACAGGGGCGCTGAAGCTTTCTTT

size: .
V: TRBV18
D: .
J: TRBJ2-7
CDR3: CASSLATEQYF
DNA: TGTGCCAGCTCACTTGCTACGGAGCAGTACTTC

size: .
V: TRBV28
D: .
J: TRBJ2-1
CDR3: CASSSRAIYNEQFF
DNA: TGTGCCAGCAGTTCCAGGGCGATTTACAATGAGCAGTTCTTC

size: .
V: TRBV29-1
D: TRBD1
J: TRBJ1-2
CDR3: CSVSTGYGYTF
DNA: TGCAGCGTCTCGACAGGGTATGGCTACACCTTC

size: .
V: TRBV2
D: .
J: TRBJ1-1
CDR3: CASSGQVMNTEAFF
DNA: TGTGCCAGCAGTGGACAGGTAATGAACACTGAAGCTTTCTTT

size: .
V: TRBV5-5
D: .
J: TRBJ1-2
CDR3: CASSLVPVPTYGYTF
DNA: TGTGCCAGCAGCTTGGTTCCCGTCCCAACTTATGGCTACACCTTC

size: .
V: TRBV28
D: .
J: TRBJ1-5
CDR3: CASSLRRGGGGSNQPQHF
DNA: TGTGCCAGCAGTTTACGGAGAGGGGGGGGTGGAAGCAATCAGCCCCAGCATTTT

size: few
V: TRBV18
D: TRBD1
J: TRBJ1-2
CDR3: CASSPAGTGYGYTF
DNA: TGTGCCAGCTCACCCGCCGGGACAGGCTATGGCTACACCTTC

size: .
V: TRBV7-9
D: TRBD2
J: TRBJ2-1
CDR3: CASSLQAGGEQFF
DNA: TGTGCCAGCAGCTTACAGGCGGGAGGGGAGCAGTTCTTC

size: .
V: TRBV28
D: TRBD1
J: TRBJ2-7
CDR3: CASSLVPGTEDEQYF
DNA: TGTGCCAGCAGTTTGGTCCCGGGGACAGAGGACGAGCAGTACTTC

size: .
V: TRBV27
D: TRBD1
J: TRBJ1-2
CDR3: CASSSRTGRRDGSAGYTF
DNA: TGTGCCAGCAGTTCTCGGACAGGGAGGCGGGACGGTTCGGCTGGCTACACCTTC

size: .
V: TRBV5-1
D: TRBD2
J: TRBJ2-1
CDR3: CASSFGLAGQSLYNEQFF
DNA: TGCGCCAGCAGCTTTGGACTAGCGGGACAATCCCTCTACAATGAGCAGTTCTTC

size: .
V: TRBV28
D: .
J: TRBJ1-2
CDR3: CASSLVARGGYTF
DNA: TGTGCCAGCAGTTTAGTCGCCAGGGGAGGCTACACCTTC

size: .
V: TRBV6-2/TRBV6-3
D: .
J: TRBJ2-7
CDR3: CASSPEYSTYEQYF
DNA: TGTGCCAGCAGTCCCGAATATTCTACCTACGAGCAGTACTTC

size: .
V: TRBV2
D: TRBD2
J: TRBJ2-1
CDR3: CASSEMRGNEQFF
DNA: TGTGCCAGCAGTGAAATGCGGGGGAATGAGCAGTTCTTC

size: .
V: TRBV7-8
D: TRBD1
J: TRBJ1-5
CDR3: CASSFEGAQPQHF
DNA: TGTGCCAGCAGCTTCGAGGGGGCTCAGCCCCAGCATTTT

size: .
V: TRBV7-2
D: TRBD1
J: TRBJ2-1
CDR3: CASSFFGQARSYNEQFF
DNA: TGTGCCAGCAGCTTTTTTGGACAGGCAAGGTCCTACAATGAGCAGTTCTTC

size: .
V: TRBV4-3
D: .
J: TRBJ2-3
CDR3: CASSQDPGLTDTQYF
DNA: TGCGCCAGCAGCCAAGATCCCGGTCTCACAGATACGCAGTATTTT

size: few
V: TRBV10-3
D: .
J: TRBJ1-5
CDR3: CAIAQGFNQPQHF
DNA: TGTGCCATCGCGCAGGGGTTCAATCAGCCCCAGCATTTT